What follows are 26 T cell receptor beta chains derived from one specimen sequenced in a study of CD8 T cells in ankylosing spondylitis. TCRdb itself ran the 5' RACE reads through MiXCR, one entry per CDR3 protein. The sample yields about 340,000 distinct CDR3 sequences, about 15% seen once. The material sequenced was blood, either unsorted or a sorted T cell fraction (not recorded which). The receptors stem from a male donor with ankylosing spondylitis or in good health (not recorded which).

The chain carries TRBV28 and TRBJ2-6; D is unclear. Trimming cost V 7 bases and J 3 bases, with 7 bases left between them. The CDR3 runs to 13 residues. Germline CDR1 reads MDHEN; CDR2 reads SYDVKM. The CDR3 nucleotides read TGTGCCAGCACCCCAGTTGGGGCCAACGTCCTGACTTTC. Amino acids: CASTPVGANVLTF.

The V and J genes are TRBV12-3 or TRBV12-4 and TRBJ2-3; TRBD2 agrees at 14 bases. The CDR3 is made up of 17 amino acids. The junction had 8 bases not matched to a gene; V was cut back by 6 bases and J by 3 bases. CDR3 sequence reads: CASSILRTSGGTDTQYF. CDR3 sequence (DNA): TGTGCCAGCAGCATACTTAGGACTAGCGGGGGGACAGATACGCAGTATTTT.

The sample holds a few counts of this clonotype. The CDR3: CASSPLAGPGANVLTF. The CDR3 DNA is TGTGCCAGCAGCCCCTTAGCTGGGCCTGGGGCCAACGTCCTGACTTTC. The chain employs TRBV5-4 and TRBJ2-6; D is uncertain. The germline V gene has CDR1 SGHNT and CDR2 YYREEE (reference sequence). This CDR3 region has 16 residues. Trimming removed 4 bases at V and 2 bases at J, with 13 bases between. Drawing the rest from reference TRBV5-4 and TRBJ2-6, the complete variable domain is ETGVTQSPTHLIKTRGQQVTLRCSSQSGHNTVSWYQQALGQGPQFIFQYYREEENGRGNFPPRFSGLQFPNYSSELNVNALELDDSALYLCASSPLAGPGANVLTFGAGSRLTVL.

The chain joins TRBV4-1 to TRBJ2-1; either TRBD1 or TRBD2 may supply D (5 bases each). This CDR3 has 14 residues. Trimming shortened V by 6 bases and J by 5 bases, and 14 bases separated the two germline ends. CDR1 is MGHRA, CDR2 YSYEKL, per germline. In nucleotides, the CDR3 is TGCGCCAGCAGAAGGGACCCGGCGGACAATGAGCAGTTCTTC. It is translated as CASRRDPADNEQFF.

This chain connects TRBV9 to TRBJ1-1; 7 bases are shared with TRBD1. Germline V gene sequence: CDR1 SGDLS, CDR2 YYNGEE. Unmatched junction bases numbered 10, after V lost 0 bases and J lost 5 bases. This CDR3 is 16 amino acids long. CDR3 region: CASSVVTGTVGTEAFF. CDR3 sequence (DNA): TGTGCCAGCAGCGTAGTGACAGGGACGGTTGGAACTGAAGCTTTCTTT.

A few counts support this clonotype. The rearrangement links TRBV15 to TRBJ2-5, with D unresolved. Germline values: CDR1 LNHNV, CDR2 YYDKDF (reference sequence). The V and J ends lost 1 base and 2 bases respectively, with 2 bases between them. The CDR3 length is 12 residues. As DNA, the CDR3 is TGTGCCACCAGCAGAGCACAAGAGACCCAGTACTTC. Encoded protein: CATSRAQETQYF.

This clonotype was seen a few times. CDR3 nucleotides: TGTGCCAGCAGTTACAAGTCGAAGCTGTTTTTT. Protein: CASSYKSKLFF. The gene calls are TRBV6-5 and TRBJ2-2; D unclear. V was trimmed by 2 bases and J by 12 bases, leaving 7 bases between them. Germline CDR1 and CDR2: MNHEY and SVGAGI. There are 11 residues in the CDR3.

This clonotype was seen just once. V and J are TRBV7-6 and TRBJ2-1; weak D call: TRBD2 (6 bases). The CDR3 contains 16 residues. V shed 0 bases and J shed 1 base, with 10 bases lying between them. CDR1 and CDR2 (germline): SGHVS, FNYEAQ. The CDR3 here is CASSLASGTSYNEQFF. The CDR3 DNA follows: TGTGCCAGCAGCTTAGCCTCAGGGACTTCCTACAATGAGCAGTTCTTC.

This clonotype was seen more than once but under ten times. The rearrangement joins TRBV7-9 to TRBJ2-3; possibly TRBD2 for D (6 bases). Trimming cost V 2 bases and J 2 bases, with 11 bases left between them. The CDR3 runs 15 residues. Per the germline V gene, CDR1 is SEHNR and CDR2 is FQNEAQ (reference sequence). The CDR3 DNA reads TGTGCCAGCAGCTTACGGGACTCGGCCACAGATACGCAGTATTTT. Translating gives CASSLRDSATDTQYF.

There are many counts of this clonotype. The chain combines TRBV10-3 with TRBJ1-3; D is unresolved. V lost 3 bases and J 0 bases, leaving 9 bases between the germline ends. Germline V gene data show CDR1 as ENHRY and CDR2 as SYGVKD. The CDR3 spans 15 residues. The CDR3 protein is CAISDGFSSGNTIYF. The CDR3 DNA reads TGTGCCATCAGTGACGGATTCTCCTCTGGAAACACCATATATTTT.

This clonotype was counted between two and nine times. V is TRBV20-1 and J is TRBJ1-2; possibly TRBD1 for D (6 bases). V was cut by 1 base and J by 3 bases, with 15 bases left in between. CDR1 and CDR2 (germline): DFQATT, SNEGSKA (reference sequence). This CDR3 has 15 residues. DNA of the CDR3: TGCAGTGCTAGAGCTTCGACAGGCTACGACTATGGCTACACCTTC. Translation gives CSARASTGYDYGYTF.

V is TRBV29-1 and J is TRBJ2-5; TRBD2 aligns across 8 bases. This CDR3 is built from 13 residues. Trimming at V came to 6 bases and at J to 1 base, leaving 4 bases not matched to a gene. Germline V lookup: CDR1 SQVTM, CDR2 ANQGSEA. The CDR3 reads CSVGLAGQETQYF. CDR3 nucleotides: TGCAGCGTGGGGCTAGCGGGCCAAGAGACCCAGTACTTC.

This clonotype turned up a few times. The genes are TRBV27 and TRBJ2-1; the match to TRBD1 covers 9 bases. J was trimmed by 4 bases and V by 3 bases; bases with no gene match: 7. The CDR3 extends over 16 amino acids. CDR1 MNHEY and CDR2 SMNVEV come from the germline V gene (reference sequence). The CDR3 loop reads CASSLGRQGGYNEQFF. DNA of the CDR3: TGTGCCAGCAGTTTGGGGCGACAGGGGGGATACAATGAGCAGTTCTTC.

This clonotype showed up just a few times. The J gene is TRBJ2-1, the V gene TRBV6-1; 9 bases align to TRBD2. This CDR3 has 15 amino acids. The V gene end was trimmed by 4 bases and the J gene end by 4 bases; junction bases not matched to a gene: 5. Germline assignment: CDR1 MNHNS and CDR2 SASEGT. The CDR3 sequence is CASSVTSGWYNEQFF. The CDR3 DNA is TGTGCCAGCAGTGTAACTAGCGGGTGGTACAATGAGCAGTTCTTC.

This clonotype came up a few times. V and J are TRBV11-3 and TRBJ2-1; possible D gene TRBD2, 5 bases. Germline V gene data show CDR1 as SGHNT and CDR2 as YENEEA. The CDR3 extends over 16 amino acids. The germline V and J ends were trimmed by 5 bases and 0 bases, with 14 bases remaining between them. As DNA, the CDR3 is TGTGCCAGCAGCCCGGGATGGGCTGGCTCCTACAATGAGCAGTTCTTC. Translated, it gives CASSPGWAGSYNEQFF.

The chain employs TRBV3-1 and TRBJ2-1, with 13 bases that match TRBD2. The CDR3 loop spans 15 amino acids. Germline V gene sequence: CDR1 LGHDT, CDR2 YNNKEL (reference sequence). V dropped 6 bases and J dropped 6; count of bases not matched to a gene: 5. The CDR3 nucleotides read TGTGCCAGCAGGCAACTAGCGGGAGGGCGCAATGAGCAGTTCTTC. It codes for CASRQLAGGRNEQFF.

The chain uses TRBV5-1 and TRBJ1-3, with a tentative D call TRBD1 (5 bases). The V and J ends lost 0 bases and 4 bases respectively, with 11 bases between them. From germline, CDR1 is SGHRS and CDR2 YFSETQ. This CDR3 region has 15 residues. CDR3 sequence: CASSLVGDRGNTIYF. CDR3 coding DNA: TGCGCCAGCAGCTTGGTGGGGGACCGAGGAAACACCATATATTTT.

The rearrangement joins TRBV20-1 to TRBJ2-1, with D possibly matching TRBD1 (8 bases). The V end was cut by 6 bases, the J end by 7 bases, with 25 bases between. Germline CDR1 is DFQATT and CDR2 is SNEGSKA (reference sequence). There are 16 residues in the CDR3. The CDR3 loop reads CSAQGAGRERRNEQFF. The CDR3 DNA reads TGCAGTGCCCAGGGGGCGGGGCGGGAGAGGAGGAATGAGCAGTTCTTC.

This rearrangement joins TRBV10-3 to TRBJ2-2; 9 bases map to TRBD2. With V trimmed by 4 bases and J by 1 base, 7 bases remained unmatched. CDR1 and CDR2 from the germline V gene are ENHRY and SYGVKD. CDR3 length: 17 amino acids. CDR3 sequence (DNA): TGTGCCATCAGTGGAGTTGGACTAGCGAGGAACACCGGGGAGCTGTTTTTT. Translated, it gives CAISGVGLARNTGELFF.

This chain joins TRBV12-3 or TRBV12-4 and TRBJ2-1; 9 bases are a match to TRBD2. The junction had 10 bases not matched to a gene; V was cut back by 1 base and J by 12 bases. This CDR3 region has 15 residues. Here the CDR3 DNA reads TGTGCCAGCAGTTTAGGGGCTAGCGGGGCGTTTGTGCAGTTCTTC. Amino acids: CASSLGASGAFVQFF.

V and J are TRBV7-2 and TRBJ2-1; 7 bases align to TRBD2. The ends lost 0 bases at V and 1 base at J; junction bases unmatched: 6. This CDR3 spans 17 amino acids. Germline V CDR1 and CDR2: SGHTA, FQGNSA. Here the CDR3 DNA reads TGTGCCAGCAGCTTAGCGGGGGAGGGATGGTCCTACAATGAGCAGTTCTTC. Translating it yields CASSLAGEGWSYNEQFF.

The chain carries TRBV4-1 and TRBJ1-6; D is ambiguous. CDR1 MGHRA and CDR2 YSYEKL come from the germline V gene. This CDR3 spans 17 amino acids. The ends were cut back, 0 bases at V and 0 bases at J, with 9 bases in the middle. The DNA of the CDR3 is TGCGCCAGCAGCCAAGAACCGTTGAGCTCCTATAATTCACCCCTCCACTTT. The encoded protein is CASSQEPLSSYNSPLHF.

This chain connects TRBV4-1 to TRBJ2-5; D is unclear. CDR1 is MGHRA and CDR2 is YSYEKL in the germline V gene. The V and J ends lost 0 bases and 3 bases respectively, with 8 bases between them. The CDR3 runs 14 residues. The CDR3 loop is CASSQEASEETQYF. CDR3 DNA: TGCGCCAGCAGCCAAGAGGCTTCTGAAGAGACCCAGTACTTC.

This clonotype was detected many times. V gene TRBV20-1 combines with J gene TRBJ2-3, with D possibly TRBD2 on 5 matching bases. Per the germline V gene, CDR1 is DFQATT and CDR2 is SNEGSKA (reference sequence). V lost 5 bases and J 2 bases, leaving 17 bases between the germline ends. The CDR3 is 15 residues long. In nucleotides, the CDR3 is TGCAGTGCTGGGTCCGACTACCTTTACACAGATACGCAGTATTTT. Its protein is CSAGSDYLYTDTQYF.

The CDR3 bases are TGCGCCAGCAGCAGGGCCCAGGATCCCGGGGAGCTGTTTTTT. It encodes CASSRAQDPGELFF. The J gene is TRBJ2-2, the V gene TRBV5-1; D remains ambiguous. This CDR3 region has 14 residues. Germline CDR1 reads SGHRS; CDR2 reads YFSETQ. V was clipped by 4 bases and J by 6 bases, with 13 bases between them.

The chain recombines TRBV7-8 with TRBJ1-2; TRBD1 matches at 9 bases. Per the germline V gene, CDR1 is SGHVS and CDR2 is FQNEAQ. V dropped 5 bases and J dropped 5; count of bases not matched to a gene: 6. This CDR3 has 14 amino acids. CDR3 amino acids: CASSGDRVGYGYTF. CDR3 coding DNA: TGTGCCAGCAGCGGGGACAGGGTTGGTTATGGCTACACCTTC.